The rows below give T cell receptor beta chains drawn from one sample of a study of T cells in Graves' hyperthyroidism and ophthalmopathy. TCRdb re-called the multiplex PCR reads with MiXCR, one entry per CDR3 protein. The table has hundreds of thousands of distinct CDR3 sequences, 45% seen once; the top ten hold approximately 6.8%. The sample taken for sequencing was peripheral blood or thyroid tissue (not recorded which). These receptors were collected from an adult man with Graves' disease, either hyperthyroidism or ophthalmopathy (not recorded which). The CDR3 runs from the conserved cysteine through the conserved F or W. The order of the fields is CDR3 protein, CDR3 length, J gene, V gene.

CDR3aa: CSASPGGAMIGANVLTF
len: 17
j_gene: TRBJ2-6
v_gene: TRBV20-1

CDR3aa: CASSQESGFYRYTF
len: 14
j_gene: TRBJ1-2
v_gene: TRBV4-2

CDR3aa: CASSEHRSSYEQYF
len: 14
j_gene: TRBJ2-7
v_gene: TRBV6-1

CDR3aa: CASSSHRDRWGGELFF
len: 16
j_gene: TRBJ2-2
v_gene: TRBV2

CDR3aa: CASSHPNGVQRGFQETQYF
len: 19
j_gene: TRBJ2-5
v_gene: TRBV7-9

CDR3aa: CSAGLADEQYF
len: 11
j_gene: TRBJ2-7
v_gene: TRBV20-1

CDR3aa: CASSYSSNYYGYTF
len: 14
j_gene: TRBJ1-2
v_gene: TRBV25-1

CDR3aa: CASSESGQNFLYGYTF
len: 16
j_gene: TRBJ1-2
v_gene: TRBV25-1

CDR3aa: CASSSGGVDGELFF
len: 14
j_gene: TRBJ2-2
v_gene: TRBV7-9

CDR3aa: CASSYPPGRFNTEAFF
len: 16
j_gene: TRBJ1-1
v_gene: TRBV2

CDR3aa: CASSARRGADSLYGYTF
len: 17
j_gene: TRBJ1-2
v_gene: TRBV2

CDR3aa: CASTSIAGIQETQYF
len: 15
j_gene: TRBJ2-5
v_gene: TRBV7-9

CDR3aa: CSVDLPLGQPDYGYTF
len: 16
j_gene: TRBJ1-2
v_gene: TRBV29-1

CDR3aa: CASSEGLGYQETQYF
len: 15
j_gene: TRBJ2-5
v_gene: TRBV25-1

CDR3aa: CASSLGDRGLYTEAFF
len: 16
j_gene: TRBJ1-1
v_gene: TRBV7-6

CDR3aa: CASSLSTNYGYTF
len: 13
j_gene: TRBJ1-2
v_gene: TRBV7-8

CDR3aa: CASSPREDSPLHF
len: 13
j_gene: TRBJ1-6
v_gene: TRBV7-8

CDR3aa: CASSWSAGYGKNSPLHF
len: 17
j_gene: TRBJ1-6
v_gene: TRBV29-1

CDR3aa: CASSPGTGDFGLFF
len: 14
j_gene: TRBJ1-4
v_gene: TRBV12-3/TRBV12-4

CDR3aa: CARGPAGTSSYEQYF
len: 15
j_gene: TRBJ2-7
v_gene: TRBV19

CDR3aa: CASSIRSGGVTIFQETQYF
len: 19
j_gene: TRBJ2-5
v_gene: TRBV19

CDR3aa: CATSSGTVNTGELFF
len: 15
j_gene: TRBJ2-2
v_gene: TRBV15

CDR3aa: CSARERGDIEQYF
len: 13
j_gene: TRBJ2-7
v_gene: TRBV20-1

CDR3aa: CASSEALGRGRGNQPQHF
len: 18
j_gene: TRBJ1-5
v_gene: TRBV2

CDR3aa: CTSSPRAGAETQYF
len: 14
j_gene: TRBJ2-5
v_gene: TRBV2

CDR3aa: CASSDGRDNEQYF
len: 13
j_gene: TRBJ2-7
v_gene: TRBV7-8

CDR3aa: CSATSGIGYEQYF
len: 13
j_gene: TRBJ2-7
v_gene: TRBV20-1

CDR3aa: CASSQGGFQPQHF
len: 13
j_gene: TRBJ1-5
v_gene: TRBV7-9

CDR3aa: CASSKGTGVTGELFF
len: 15
j_gene: TRBJ2-2
v_gene: TRBV19

CDR3aa: CSARDSQGAAGYTF
len: 14
j_gene: TRBJ1-2
v_gene: TRBV20-1

CDR3aa: CASSGPGQGYQPQHF
len: 15
j_gene: TRBJ1-5
v_gene: TRBV2

CDR3aa: CASSPRTIQRGEQYF
len: 15
j_gene: TRBJ2-7
v_gene: TRBV12-3/TRBV12-4

CDR3aa: CSVEDYGTGGYEQYF
len: 15
j_gene: TRBJ2-7
v_gene: TRBV29-1

CDR3aa: CASSLGQGARWTEAFF
len: 16
j_gene: TRBJ1-1
v_gene: TRBV7-3

CDR3aa: CASSLHQGSEAFF
len: 13
j_gene: TRBJ1-1
v_gene: TRBV7-2

CDR3aa: CATSSPWGVDQETQYF
len: 16
j_gene: TRBJ2-5
v_gene: TRBV24-1

CDR3aa: CASSRFHSAGSSYNSPLHF
len: 19
j_gene: TRBJ1-6
v_gene: TRBV6-5

CDR3aa: CSAPGQGSNQHF
len: 12
j_gene: TRBJ1-5
v_gene: TRBV20-1

CDR3aa: CASSPSRGQETQYF
len: 14
j_gene: TRBJ2-5
v_gene: TRBV5-6

CDR3aa: CASSLSPSEQYF
len: 12
j_gene: TRBJ2-7
v_gene: TRBV7-2

CDR3aa: CATHPTGGYYGYTF
len: 14
j_gene: TRBJ1-2
v_gene: TRBV6-5

CDR3aa: CAIAGTGANSPLHF
len: 14
j_gene: TRBJ1-6
v_gene: TRBV10-3

CDR3aa: CSARGDDYGYTF
len: 12
j_gene: TRBJ1-2
v_gene: TRBV20-1

CDR3aa: CSFEGSYNSPLHF
len: 13
j_gene: TRBJ1-6
v_gene: TRBV29-1

CDR3aa: CASSLGTSGRIDTQYF
len: 16
j_gene: TRBJ2-3
v_gene: TRBV7-2

CDR3aa: CASNLEGSQETQYF
len: 14
j_gene: TRBJ2-5
v_gene: TRBV7-6

CDR3aa: CASSHPMRTDTEAFF
len: 15
j_gene: TRBJ1-1
v_gene: TRBV7-2

CDR3aa: CASSSGTLYEQYF
len: 13
j_gene: TRBJ2-7
v_gene: TRBV7-9

CDR3aa: CAISAHGGKSGEQYF
len: 15
j_gene: TRBJ2-7
v_gene: TRBV10-3

CDR3aa: CASSLAAGDTFF
len: 12
j_gene: TRBJ1-1
v_gene: TRBV7-9

CDR3aa: CASSQVPAKTGRYGYTF
len: 17
j_gene: TRBJ1-2
v_gene: TRBV7-8

CDR3aa: CASSRFGTSGSYEQYF
len: 16
j_gene: TRBJ2-7
v_gene: TRBV6-1

CDR3aa: CSARVGGANQETQYF
len: 15
j_gene: TRBJ2-5
v_gene: TRBV20-1